The 7 T cell receptor beta chains presented below share a single source sample, sequenced in a study of blood T cell repertoires in COVID-19. The assay was immunoSEQ multiplex PCR, and TCRdb's table has in-frame clones only and misses some. The sample consists of around 200,000 clones, about 89% of them appearing once. Sequenced input: peripheral blood. The receptor source for this set is a man aged 35 to 55 with acute or convalescent COVID-19.

The genes are TRBV27 and TRBJ2-2, with 8 bases that match TRBD1. The V gene end was trimmed by 4 bases and the J gene end by 4 bases; junction bases not matched to a gene: 2. Germline V lookup: CDR1 MNHEY, CDR2 SMNVEV (reference sequence). This CDR3 has 14 residues. The CDR3 DNA follows: TGTGCCAGCAGTTGGACAGGGCTCACCGGGGAGCTGTTTTTT. This translates into CASSWTGLTGELFF.

The gene calls are TRBV4-1 and TRBJ1-5; the D gene is possibly TRBD1 (6 bases). The CDR3 runs to 15 residues. V lost 0 bases to trimming and J lost 7 bases, with 13 bases between them. Germline CDR1 is MGHRA and CDR2 is YSYEKL. CDR3 protein: CASSQDIGGWQPQHF. CDR3 in DNA: TGCGCCAGCAGCCAAGATATTGGGGGCTGGCAGCCCCAGCATTTT.

The V and J genes are TRBV21-1 and TRBJ1-6; TRBD1 is the table's D call and was not checked against the DNA. TRBV21-1 is classified as a pseudogene. This CDR3 has 16 amino acids. In DNA, the CDR3 is TGTGCCAGCAGCAAAAACGCGGGACAGGATAATTCACCCCTCCACTTT. Protein sequence: CASSKNAGQDNSPLHF.

This sequence joins TRBV20-1 and TRBJ2-1, with 8 bases aligning to TRBD2. The J segment lost 5 bases and the V segment lost 7 bases, leaving 1 base of the junction unmatched. Germline CDR1 DFQATT, CDR2 SNEGSKA (reference sequence). CDR3 size: 11 residues. The CDR3 DNA is TGCAGTGGAGCGGGGGACAATGAGCAGTTCTTC. Its protein product is CSGAGDNEQFF.

The rearrangement links TRBV5-5 to TRBJ2-7, with D tentatively TRBD2 (5 bases). The CDR3 runs to 15 residues. Trimming removed 3 bases from V and 2 bases from J, with 15 bases in between. The germline V gene encodes CDR1 SGHKS and CDR2 YYEKEE (reference sequence). The CDR3 bases are TGTGCCAGCAGCTCGGACGGGATCCAAGCCTACGAGCAGTACTTC. As protein: CASSSDGIQAYEQYF.

This sequence joins TRBV11-2 and TRBJ2-7; D possibly corresponds to TRBD2 (6 bases). The CDR3 runs 15 residues. CDR1 and CDR2 (germline): SGHAT, FQNNGV. Trimming took 4 bases from V and 1 from J, leaving 14 bases between them. The CDR3 loop reads CASSSIPSGSYEQYF. CDR3 in DNA: TGTGCCAGCAGCTCGATCCCGAGCGGGTCCTACGAGCAGTACTTC.

J is TRBJ1-2 and V is TRBV30; D gene ambiguous. Germline values: CDR1 GTSNPN, CDR2 SVGIG (reference sequence). Between the trimmed V and J ends, which lost 2 bases and 6 bases, there was a span of 13 bases. The CDR3 consists of 13 residues. This chain's CDR3 is CAWSPLGLDGYTF. In DNA, the CDR3 is TGTGCCTGGAGTCCACTCGGACTCGATGGCTACACCTTC.